The 30 T cell receptor beta chains reported below all come from one sample, sequenced in a study of blood T cell repertoires in COVID-19. Assay used: immunoSEQ multiplex PCR; TCRdb lists only in-frame clones, some missing. This sample carries roughly 120,000 clones, nearly 90% of them seen once, and the ten largest clones take approximately 3.9%. Source material: peripheral blood. The origin of the receptors is a woman in her sixties with COVID-19, enrolled during active disease.

The chain is built from TRBV18 and TRBJ1-2; D gene ambiguous. Germline loops: CDR1 KGHSH, CDR2 LQKENI. CDR3 length equals 13 residues. The V gene lost 3 bases and the J gene lost 3 bases, with 8 bases spanning the gap. In DNA form, the CDR3 reads TGTGCCAGCTCACCGGAGGAATACTATGGCTACACCTTC. It is translated as CASSPEEYYGYTF.

V usage is TRBV6-2 or TRBV6-3 and J usage is TRBJ2-3, with D possibly being TRBD2 (6 bases). This CDR3 is 14 amino acids long. Germline values: CDR1 MNHEY, CDR2 SVGEGT. Deletions cut 6 bases from V and 2 bases from J, with 12 bases between. The CDR3 bases are TGTGCCAGCAGCCTCCCGGGGGTCACAGATACGCAGTATTTT. Amino acid sequence: CASSLPGVTDTQYF.

This chain links TRBV9 with TRBJ2-3; 12 bases are a match to TRBD2. The CDR3 sequence is 16 residues long. V lost 1 base to trimming and J lost 4 bases; unmatched junction nucleotides: 4. Germline V gene sequence: CDR1 SGDLS, CDR2 YYNGEE. CDR3 in DNA: TGTGCCAGCAGCGTACCCTCTAGCGGGGGGGCAGATACGCAGTATTTT. Translation gives CASSVPSSGGADTQYF.

This rearrangement joins TRBV5-1 to TRBJ1-1, with 7 bases lining up with TRBD1. V gave up 3 bases and J gave up 1 base; unmatched junction bases: 9. The CDR3 consists of 16 residues. Looked up from germline, CDR1 is SGHRS and CDR2 is YFSETQ. The CDR3 protein is CASSSPRTGPNTEAFF. The CDR3 nucleotides are TGCGCCAGCAGCTCGCCGAGGACAGGCCCGAACACTGAAGCTTTCTTT.

V gene TRBV9 combines with J gene TRBJ1-2; D is perhaps TRBD1 (5 bases). Trimming removed 4 bases from V and 7 bases from J, with 26 bases in between. The CDR3 extends over 17 amino acids. Germline CDR1 SGDLS, CDR2 YYNGEE. The CDR3 coding sequence is TGTGCCAGCAGCCAATTCCGGGACTCCCGAGCCGTTCTTGGCTACACCTTC. This codes for CASSQFRDSRAVLGYTF.

The chain combines TRBV3-1 (or the pseudogene TRBV3-2) with TRBJ1-4; D might be TRBD1 (6 bases). Germline CDR1 and CDR2: LGHDT and YNNKEL (reference sequence). The CDR3 runs 14 residues. V was pared by 4 bases and J by 8 bases, with 14 bases between. DNA for the CDR3: TGTGCCAGCAGCCGGAGGACAGAGAACGAAAAACTGTTTTTT. Amino acid sequence: CASSRRTENEKLFF.

The CDR3 DNA reads TGTGCCAGCAGCGTAGTGGGTCTAGTCGATGAGCAGTTCTTC. Translation gives CASSVVGLVDEQFF. The J gene is TRBJ2-1, the V gene TRBV9, with unresolved D. The CDR3 extends over 14 amino acids. Germline V CDR1 and CDR2: SGDLS, YYNGEE. The germline V and J ends were trimmed by 0 bases and 8 bases, with 12 bases remaining between them.

The rearrangement links TRBV18 to TRBJ1-6; the D is unclear. Germline assignment: CDR1 KGHSH and CDR2 LQKENI. The CDR3 sequence is 13 residues long. V was cut by 6 bases and J by 10 bases, with 13 bases left in between. The chain's CDR3 is CASSYTGISPLHF. The CDR3 DNA is TGTGCCAGCTCGTATACCGGGATCTCACCCCTCCACTTT.

This clone has only one observation. The chain links TRBV6-5 to TRBJ2-1, with 9 bases that match TRBD2. The V and J ends lost 2 bases and 7 bases, in that order; junction bases with no gene match: 6. Germline V lookup: CDR1 MNHEY, CDR2 SVGAGI. This CDR3 spans 15 amino acids. CDR3 protein: CASSYSAGGRNEQFF. CDR3 DNA: TGTGCCAGCAGTTACAGCGCGGGGGGGCGTAATGAGCAGTTCTTC.

The CDR3, as DNA: TGTGCCAGCAGTCTCGGACAGGGGGCAGGAGAGACCCAGTACTTC. Translated, it gives CASSLGQGAGETQYF. The chain uses TRBV27 and TRBJ2-5; 11 positions agree with TRBD1. The CDR3 extends over 15 amino acids. After removal of 5 bases from V and 4 bases from J, the junction contained 6 bases not matched to a gene. The germline gives CDR1 MNHEY, CDR2 SMNVEV (reference sequence).

The J gene is TRBJ1-4, the V gene TRBV7-9; D is unresolved. The germline V and J ends were trimmed by 5 bases and 8 bases, with 21 bases remaining between them. From germline, CDR1 is SEHNR and CDR2 FQNEAQ (reference sequence). The CDR3 spans 16 residues. This chain's CDR3 is CASSPRRSLQGEKLFF. CDR3 nucleotide sequence: TGTGCCAGCAGCCCCCGTCGGAGCCTCCAAGGCGAAAAACTGTTTTTT. Full variable domain (outside the CDR3, taken from reference TRBV7-9 and TRBJ1-4): DTGVSQNPRHKITKRGQNVTFRCDPISEHNRLYWYRQTLGQGPEFLTYFQNEAQLEKSRLLSDRFSAERPKGSFSTLEIQRTEQGDSAMYLCASSPRRSLQGEKLFFGSGTQLSVL.

This chain uses TRBV7-2 with TRBJ1-4, with 8 bases that match TRBD1. The CDR3 has 17 amino acids. Germline V lookup: CDR1 SGHTA, CDR2 FQGNSA. With 1 base clipped from V and 3 bases from J, the junction kept 7 bases outside the gene matches. This CDR3 reads CASSLVGTGQANEKLFF. The CDR3 DNA follows: TGTGCCAGCAGCTTAGTAGGGACGGGACAGGCTAATGAAAAACTGTTTTTT.

The CDR3 sequence: CSASYGRRDRGGVQFF. CDR3 nucleotide sequence: TGCAGTGCTAGTTATGGCAGAAGGGACAGGGGTGGGGTACAGTTCTTC. The rearrangement uses TRBV20-1 and TRBJ2-1; 10 bases line up with TRBD1. Germline V gives CDR1 DFQATT, CDR2 SNEGSKA (reference sequence). V shed 3 bases, J shed 13 bases, and the junction held 18 bases outside the gene matches. CDR3 length: 16 residues.

The chain links TRBV19 to TRBJ1-2; 9 bases map to TRBD1. Germline CDR1 and CDR2: LNHDA and SQIVND (reference sequence). This CDR3 region has 13 residues. The junction had 6 bases not matched to a gene; V was cut back by 5 bases and J by 8 bases. The CDR3 DNA is TGTGCCAGTAGTCTACAGGGGGCAAGGGGCTACACCTTC. Residues: CASSLQGARGYTF. Full variable domain (remainder filled in from reference TRBV19 and TRBJ1-2): DGGITQSPKYLFRKEGQNVTLSCEQNLNHDAMYWYRQDPGQGLRLIYYSQIVNDFQKGDIAEGYSVSREKKESFPLTVTSAQKNPTAFYLCASSLQGARGYTFGSGTRLTVV.

The chain joins TRBV9 to TRBJ2-1, with D perhaps matching TRBD2 (6 bases). Germline CDR1 SGDLS, CDR2 YYNGEE. V lost 1 base to trimming and J lost 4 bases, with 18 bases between them. This CDR3 comprises 17 residues. DNA of the CDR3: TGTGCCAGCAGCGTATCTGGCGGGGACCTTCCGTACAATGAGCAGTTCTTC. Residues: CASSVSGGDLPYNEQFF.

This clone occurred a few times. V usage is TRBV5-8 and J usage is TRBJ1-1; no firm D call. The V and J ends lost 6 bases and 1 base respectively, with 10 bases between them. Per the germline V gene, CDR1 is SGHTS and CDR2 is YDEGEE. The length of the CDR3 is 13 residues. The CDR3 reads CASTLTPNTEAFF. The CDR3 bases are TGTGCCAGCACTTTGACACCGAACACTGAAGCTTTCTTT.

The CDR3 here is CASLNPTPTGMANYGYTF. CDR3 coding DNA: TGTGCCAGCCTCAACCCTACTCCAACAGGGATGGCTAACTATGGCTACACCTTC. The gene calls are TRBV19 and TRBJ1-2; perhaps TRBD1 as D (6 bases). Trimming shortened V by 9 bases and J by 0 bases, and 26 bases separated the two germline ends. The CDR3 runs 18 residues. Germline CDR1 reads LNHDA; CDR2 reads SQIVND (reference sequence).

The rearrangement joins TRBV5-1 to TRBJ2-2, with D possibly being TRBD1 (6 bases). CDR1 is SGHRS and CDR2 is YFSETQ in the germline V gene. This CDR3 comprises 13 residues. Trimming removed 5 bases from V and 5 bases from J, with 10 bases in between. CDR3 sequence: CASRAGETGELFF. The CDR3 DNA follows: TGCGCCAGCAGGGCAGGGGAGACCGGGGAGCTGTTTTTT.

This clone was counted between two and nine times. The chain is built from TRBV19 and TRBJ2-7; D possibly corresponds to TRBD2 (6 bases). V was cut by 5 bases and J by 7 bases, with 12 bases left in between. From germline, CDR1 is LNHDA and CDR2 SQIVND (reference sequence). CDR3 size: 12 residues. CDR3 loop: CASSAGKWEQYF. The CDR3 coding sequence is TGTGCCAGTAGTGCGGGGAAGTGGGAGCAGTACTTC.

The chain employs TRBV5-4 and TRBJ1-2, with D hard to call. The CDR3 consists of 15 residues. Looked up from germline, CDR1 is SGHNT and CDR2 is YYREEE (reference sequence). V was trimmed by 0 bases and J by 0 bases, leaving 9 bases between them. The CDR3 here is CASSLGGPTNYGYTF. CDR3 DNA sequence: TGTGCCAGCAGCTTGGGCGGGCCCACTAACTATGGCTACACCTTC.

This clone was recorded only once. The genes are TRBV11-1 and TRBJ2-1, with TRBD1 identical over 11 bases. V shed 3 bases, J shed 4 bases, and the junction held 2 bases outside the gene matches. This CDR3 spans 15 amino acids. Per the germline V gene, CDR1 is SGHAT and CDR2 is FQDESV (reference sequence). The chain's CDR3 is CASSLGQGDYNEQFF. For the CDR3, the DNA is TGTGCCAGCAGCTTGGGACAGGGGGATTACAATGAGCAGTTCTTC.

J is TRBJ1-4 and V is TRBV7-9, with D perhaps TRBD1 (6 bases). The CDR3 has 15 amino acids. Germline values: CDR1 SEHNR, CDR2 FQNEAQ (reference sequence). Trimming took 7 bases from V and 4 from J, leaving 16 bases between them. For the CDR3, the DNA is TGTGCCAGCAAGTCCTCACAGGGAATTAATGAAAAACTGTTTTTT. Translated: CASKSSQGINEKLFF.

The chain recombines TRBV7-8 with TRBJ2-2; tentative D call: TRBD2 (5 bases). This CDR3 has 15 amino acids. Trimming shortened V by 7 bases and J by 6 bases, and 18 bases separated the two germline ends. The germline V gene encodes CDR1 SGHVS and CDR2 FQNEAQ. The CDR3 sequence: CASKNSGTSSGELFF. The CDR3 DNA is TGTGCCAGCAAAAACTCGGGTACTAGTTCCGGGGAGCTGTTTTTT.

The gene calls are TRBV13 and TRBJ2-7, with a weak D call TRBD1 (6 bases). The ends were cut back, 2 bases at V and 4 bases at J, with 15 bases in the middle. CDR1 is PRHDT and CDR2 is FYEKMQ in the germline V gene (reference sequence). The CDR3 has 15 residues. The CDR3 DNA sequence: TGTGCCAGCAGCTTAACCCTGCCCACAGGGTACGAGCAGTACTTC. This encodes CASSLTLPTGYEQYF. Supplemented by reference TRBV13 and TRBJ2-7, the full variable domain reads AAGVIQSPRHLIKEKRETATLKCYPIPRHDTVYWYQQGPGQDPQFLISFYEKMQSDKGSIPDRFSAQQFSDYHSELNMSSLELGDSALYFCASSLTLPTGYEQYFGPGTRLTVT.

The V and J genes are TRBV30 and TRBJ1-1; 9 bases fit TRBD1. Trimming at V came to 2 bases and at J to 10 bases, leaving 5 bases not matched to a gene. The CDR3 length is 12 residues. CDR1 is GTSNPN, CDR2 SVGIG, per germline (reference sequence). CDR3 loop: CAWSSWGQGAFF. Here the CDR3 DNA reads TGTGCCTGGAGTTCCTGGGGACAGGGAGCTTTCTTT.

The chain recombines TRBV28 with TRBJ1-2; weak D call: TRBD1 (5 bases). Deletions cut 0 bases from V and 9 bases from J, with 17 bases between. CDR1 is MDHEN, CDR2 SYDVKM, per germline. The CDR3 loop spans 15 amino acids. The CDR3 DNA follows: TGTGCCAGCAGTTTATGGGCAGGGAGGGGTGATAGCTACACCTTC. This sequence encodes CASSLWAGRGDSYTF.

V is TRBV7-9 and J is TRBJ2-5, with no clear D. The CDR3 has 12 amino acids. The V end lost 5 bases, the J end lost 3 bases, and 7 bases lay between the germline ends. The germline V gene has CDR1 SEHNR and CDR2 FQNEAQ (reference sequence). CDR3 residues: CASSASKETQYF. CDR3 DNA sequence: TGTGCCAGCAGCGCGAGTAAAGAGACCCAGTACTTC.

The chain couples TRBV6-2 or TRBV6-3 to TRBJ1-2; no firm D call. The CDR3 totals 13 residues. V lost 3 bases and J lost 2, with 7 bases in between. Per the germline V gene, CDR1 is MNHEY and CDR2 is SVGEGT. CDR3 bases: TGTGCCAGCAGTTATACAGAGAACTATGGCTACACCTTC. Its translation is CASSYTENYGYTF.

This rearrangement joins TRBV16 to TRBJ2-7, with 8 bases lining up with TRBD2. CDR1 is KGHSY, CDR2 FQNENV, per germline. The CDR3 covers 16 residues. Trimming at V came to 3 bases and at J to 2 bases, leaving 9 bases not matched to a gene. The CDR3 sequence is CASSQTFRGGTYEQYF. The CDR3 DNA is TGTGCCAGCAGCCAGACCTTTCGGGGGGGAACCTACGAGCAGTACTTC.

The J gene is TRBJ2-1, the V gene TRBV11-2; D is uncertain. The CDR3 spans 15 residues. V was clipped by 1 base and J by 0 bases, with 7 bases between them. Germline assignment: CDR1 SGHAT and CDR2 FQNNGV. The DNA of the CDR3 is TGTGCCAGCAGCTTAGGAGGCGTCTCCTACAATGAGCAGTTCTTC. This translates into CASSLGGVSYNEQFF. The variable domain in full, completed from reference TRBV11-2 and TRBJ2-1, reads EAGVAQSPRYKIIEKRQSVAFWCNPISGHATLYWYQQILGQGPKLLIQFQNNGVVDDSQLPKDRFSAERLKGVDSTLKIQPAKLEDSAVYLCASSLGGVSYNEQFFGPGTRLTVL.